This entry concerns a single T cell receptor beta chain. Its specificity is not known. The CDR3 contains 16 residues. Germline CDR1 KGHSH, CDR2 LQKENI. The junction had 7 bases not matched to a gene; V was cut back by 0 bases and J by 6 bases. TCRdb's copy holds only in-frame clones and misses some; the assay was immunoSEQ multiplex PCR. The data hold 150,000 to 180,000 clones, with around 90% observed a single time. This entry comes from a study of T cell responses to AZD1222 COVID-19 vaccine. Study-level findings and limits: There were repertoire samples only from the period after the peak T cell response. Along spike, vaccine-associated CD4 TCRs were found throughout, with dominance at 160-218 and 743-854.

Here the sequenced sample was peripheral blood, taken on day 0 of AZD1222 vaccination. This chain connects TRBV18 to TRBJ2-3; 9 bases match TRBD1. The sequence came from an adult in good health. The CDR3 DNA follows: TGTGCCAGCTCACCACCGACCGGGACAGGGAAGGATACGCAGTATTTT. Protein sequence: CASSPPTGTGKDTQYF.